The 2 T cell receptor beta chains reported below all come from one sample, sequenced in a study of response to subunit inactivated influenza vaccine. TCRdb re-called the RT-PCR reads through MiXCR, storing one row per CDR3 protein. The sample contains around 520,000 distinct CDR3 sequences, 12% of which appear only once. The source material was PBMCs from blood, sampled on the day of vaccination. The receptors shown here come from a man aged 50 to 60 who received an inactivated influenza vaccine.

The V gene is TRBV5-6, the J gene TRBJ2-5, with D possibly called TRBD1 or TRBD2 (5 bases each). CDR3 length: 13 amino acids. Per the germline V gene, CDR1 is SGHDT and CDR2 is YYEEEE. Trimming removed 1 base at V and 5 bases at J, with 9 bases between. The chain's CDR3 is CASSLYGAETQYF. CDR3 DNA: TGTGCCAGCAGCTTGTACGGGGCCGAGACCCAGTACTTC.

This clonotype has at least ten counts. The J gene is TRBJ2-7, the V gene TRBV20-1; D not resolved. The CDR3 totals 11 residues. Looked up from germline, CDR1 is DFQATT and CDR2 is SNEGSKA (reference sequence). Trimming took 5 bases from V and 7 from J, leaving 12 bases between them. The DNA for the CDR3 is TGCAGTGCTTCGATCTCGGATGAGCAGTACTTC. Its protein is CSASISDEQYF.